These 13 T cell receptor beta chains came from one sample sequenced in a study of response to subunit inactivated influenza vaccine. TCRdb fed the RT-PCR reads into MiXCR, producing one record per CDR3 protein. The sample has 150,000 or so distinct CDR3 sequences, roughly 10% seen once. The material sequenced was CD8+ T cells sorted from PBMCs, taken less than 30 months after vaccination. The source of these receptors is a man between 50 and 69 years old who received an inactivated influenza vaccine.

The chain joins TRBV28 to TRBJ2-5; D not resolved. Germline loops: CDR1 MDHEN, CDR2 SYDVKM. The CDR3 loop spans 13 amino acids. Trimming shortened V by 4 bases and J by 5 bases, and 11 bases separated the two germline ends. CDR3 sequence (DNA): TGTGCCAGCAGTTATGGGGTTCGCGAGACCCAGTACTTC. The encoded protein is CASSYGVRETQYF.

The chain employs TRBV18 and TRBJ1-5; 8 nucleotides match TRBD1. Trimming at V came to 6 bases and at J to 2 bases, leaving 3 bases not matched to a gene. The CDR3 covers 14 residues. Germline CDR1 KGHSH, CDR2 LQKENI. The CDR3 nucleotides read TGTGCCAGCTCGGAGACAGGGGGCAATCAGCCCCAGCATTTT. Translating gives CASSETGGNQPQHF.

This clonotype was detected ten times or more. V gene TRBV10-3 combines with J gene TRBJ2-7; 7 nucleotides match TRBD1. The CDR3 is 15 residues long. J gave up 2 bases and V 3 bases, and 7 bases lay outside the gene matches. The germline V gene encodes CDR1 ENHRY and CDR2 SYGVKD. In DNA, the CDR3 is TGTGCCATCAGTGAACGTGGACAGGCCCCCTACGAGCAGTACTTC. Translating gives CAISERGQAPYEQYF.

The chain combines TRBV4-2 with TRBJ2-2; TRBD1 or TRBD2 may be the D gene (6 bases each). Germline CDR1 is LGHNA and CDR2 is YNFKEQ. The CDR3 has 15 residues. Trimming took 8 bases from V and 0 from J, leaving 13 bases between them. The CDR3 is CASQVGGSNTGELFF. CDR3 coding DNA: TGTGCCAGCCAAGTCGGGGGCTCGAACACCGGGGAGCTGTTTTTT.

This sequence joins TRBV20-1 and TRBJ1-4; D remains unclear. The CDR3 has 15 amino acids. Trimming pared 0 bases from V and 5 bases from J, leaving 13 bases between. Germline V lookup: CDR1 DFQATT, CDR2 SNEGSKA (reference sequence). Written as DNA, the CDR3 is TGCAGTGCTAGAGACTCCCGCCGGGCGAATGAAAAACTGTTTTTT. This codes for CSARDSRRANEKLFF.

The rearrangement joins TRBV12-3 or TRBV12-4 to TRBJ1-2; D unclear. Trimming cost V 1 base and J 1 base, with 13 bases left between them. This CDR3 contains 16 residues. The CDR3 here is CASSLVARYINYGYTF. The CDR3 bases are TGTGCCAGCAGTTTAGTTGCCCGATATATTAACTATGGCTACACCTTC.

The chain employs TRBV11-1 and TRBJ2-7; D not resolved. Trimming took 4 bases from V and 3 from J, leaving 19 bases between them. The CDR3 runs to 16 residues. The germline gives CDR1 SGHAT, CDR2 FQDESV (reference sequence). CDR3 loop: CASSSDETQTFYEQYF. CDR3 in DNA: TGTGCCAGCAGCTCGGACGAGACACAAACTTTCTACGAGCAGTACTTC. The full variable domain, its missing parts supplied by reference TRBV11-1 and TRBJ2-7, is EAEVAQSPRYKITEKSQAVAFWCDPISGHATLYWYRQILGQGPELLVQFQDESVVDDSQLPKDRFSAERLKGVDSTLKIQPAELGDSAMYLCASSSDETQTFYEQYFGPGTRLTVT.

This clonotype was observed a handful of times. The rearrangement joins TRBV6-5 to TRBJ2-1, with 9 bases fitting TRBD2. V was pared by 2 bases and J by 5 bases, with 7 bases of the junction left unmatched. The CDR3 runs 16 residues. From germline, CDR1 is MNHEY and CDR2 SVGAGI. CDR3 region: CASSYGIAGADNEQFF. The CDR3 bases are TGTGCCAGCAGTTACGGTATAGCGGGAGCCGACAATGAGCAGTTCTTC.

This clonotype was found many times. The chain uses TRBV11-2 and TRBJ2-1; possible D gene TRBD2, 5 bases. Looked up from germline, CDR1 is SGHAT and CDR2 is FQNNGV. Trimming cost V 5 bases and J 12 bases, with 11 bases left between them. The CDR3 spans 11 residues. The DNA of the CDR3 is TGTGCCAGCAGCCGAGGACGGGGGCAGTTCTTC. Its translation: CASSRGRGQFF.

J is TRBJ1-2 and V is TRBV18, with D unresolved. The CDR3 is 12 residues long. V shed 2 bases and J shed 3 bases, with 4 bases lying between them. CDR1 and CDR2 (germline): KGHSH, LQKENI. CDR3 nucleotide sequence: TGTGCCAGCTCACCAAAAGACTATGGCTACACCTTC. Translating it yields CASSPKDYGYTF.

This clonotype was picked up a small number of times. The chain combines TRBV28 with TRBJ2-1, with D tentatively TRBD2 (7 bases). Per germline, CDR1 MDHEN and CDR2 SYDVKM. The length of the CDR3 is 15 residues. V was pared by 3 bases and J by 1 base, with 10 bases between. In nucleotides, the CDR3 is TGTGCCAGCAGTTTTGGGGGGGCATCCTACAATGAGCAGTTCTTC. Its translation is CASSFGGASYNEQFF.

The chain joins TRBV20-1 to TRBJ1-1; 8 positions agree with TRBD1. V gave up 5 bases and J gave up 1 base; unmatched junction bases: 0. The CDR3 totals 12 residues. Germline V gives CDR1 DFQATT, CDR2 SNEGSKA (reference sequence). This CDR3 is CSADRGNTEAFF. CDR3 nucleotide sequence: TGCAGTGCTGACAGGGGGAACACTGAAGCTTTCTTT.

Written as DNA, the CDR3 is TGTGCCAGCAGCTTAGTAAACAGGGACAACGAGCAGTACTTC. This sequence encodes CASSLVNRDNEQYF. The chain links TRBV11-2 to TRBJ2-7; the D gene is possibly TRBD1 (6 bases). This CDR3 has 14 residues. Germline CDR1 and CDR2: SGHAT and FQNNGV. Trimming shortened V by 1 base and J by 5 bases, and 12 bases separated the two germline ends.